This T cell receptor (beta chain) was captured in a study of T cell repertoires in cytomegalovirus infection. Notes on this clonotype: What it recognizes is unknown.

Trimming took off 5 bases at V and 0 bases at J, with 13 bases between the two ends. This CDR3 has 15 residues. Germline-derived CDR1 and CDR2 are SGHTA and FQGTGA. TCRdb independently ran MiXCR on the reads; one entry per CDR3 protein. The sample shows around 340,000 distinct CDR3 sequences, roughly 29% of them seen only once. General observations from the study: Dominating the ex vivo response were HLA-C-restricted CMV-specific TCR beta clonotypes.

The clonotype originates from a human donor in good health (CMV status not recorded). Some clones in this sample may be carry-over from other donors' samples. V is TRBV7-3 and J is TRBJ1-1; possible D gene TRBD1, 5 bases. The sample consisted of cultured PBMCs, taken from culture after CMV antigen stimulation. This chain's CDR3 is CASSPGEGLNTEAFF. Written as DNA, the CDR3 is TGTGCCAGCAGCCCCGGGGAGGGGCTGAACACTGAAGCTTTCTTT.